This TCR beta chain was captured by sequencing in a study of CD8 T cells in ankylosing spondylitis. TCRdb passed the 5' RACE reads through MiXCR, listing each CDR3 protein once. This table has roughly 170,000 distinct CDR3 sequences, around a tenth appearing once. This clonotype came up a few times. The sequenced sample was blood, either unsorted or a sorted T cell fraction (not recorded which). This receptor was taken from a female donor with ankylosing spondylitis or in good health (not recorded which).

The CDR3 DNA reads TGCAGTGCCTCCCCCCCTGTCCAGTACAATGAGCAGTTCTTC. Translating it yields CSASPPVQYNEQFF. The chain joins TRBV20-1 to TRBJ2-1; D gene unclear. Trimming took off 6 bases at V and 4 bases at J, with 16 bases between the two ends. Looked up from germline, CDR1 is DFQATT and CDR2 is SNEGSKA (reference sequence). CDR3 length: 14 residues.